This T cell receptor (beta chain) was sequenced during a study of T cell responses to AZD1222 COVID-19 vaccine. The protocol was immunoSEQ multiplex PCR, while the TCRdb copy is restricted to in-frame clones and leaves out a portion. This repertoire shows approximately 130,000 clones, nearly 95% found once; its top ten account for roughly 0.96%. Of note for this clone: Its target is unknown.

Study observations and caveats: There were repertoire samples only from the period after the peak T cell response. Breadth and depth of Spike-specific TCRs rose after two AZD1222 doses. A reported finding is that nearly half of spike-specific TCRs target unmutated variant regions.

This specimen consisted of peripheral blood, obtained on day 0 of AZD1222 vaccination. The TCR was taken from an adult in good health.

For the CDR3, the DNA is TGTGCCAGCAGCCCACCTTCAGGGAATGAGCAGTTCTTC. Its translation: CASSPPSGNEQFF. The rearrangement links TRBV13 to TRBJ2-1; the D gene is possibly TRBD1 (5 bases). The germline V and J ends were trimmed by 5 bases and 7 bases, with 12 bases remaining between them. Germline lookup yields CDR1 PRHDT and CDR2 FYEKMQ (reference sequence). The CDR3 consists of 13 residues.